Below are 25 T cell receptor beta chains sequenced from a single sample in a study of blood T cell repertoires in COVID-19. Measured with immunoSEQ multiplex PCR; TCRdb has only the in-frame clones, and not every one. Among about 230,000 clones listed, just under 90% were seen once. Sample: peripheral blood. Receptor source: a man in his thirties or forties with COVID-19, enrolled during active disease.

This CDR3 is CASSPGHLNTF. CDR3 sequence (DNA): TGTGCCAGCAGCCCTGGACACCTAAACACCTTC. The genes are TRBV7-9 and TRBJ1-2, with D maybe TRBD1 (5 bases). The CDR3 totals 11 residues. V shed 5 bases and J shed 12 bases, with 13 bases lying between them. The germline gives CDR1 SEHNR, CDR2 FQNEAQ (reference sequence).

The rearrangement joins TRBV3-1 (or the pseudogene TRBV3-2) to TRBJ2-7; tentative D call: TRBD2 (5 bases). This CDR3 region has 13 residues. Per germline, CDR1 LGHDT and CDR2 YNNKEL (reference sequence). V gave up 5 bases and J gave up 0 bases, with 8 bases separating them. DNA for the CDR3: TGTGCCAGCAGCTTCCGGGACTCCTACGAGCAGTACTTC. This translates into CASSFRDSYEQYF.

The chain employs TRBV3-1 (or the pseudogene TRBV3-2) and TRBJ1-2; the D gene is possibly TRBD1 (5 bases). The CDR3 has 16 amino acids. Germline V lookup: CDR1 LGHDT, CDR2 YNNKEL (reference sequence). V shed 0 bases and J shed 4 bases, with 15 bases lying between them. In DNA form, the CDR3 reads TGTGCCAGCAGCCAAGACGGTCAGGGAAATCCCTATGGCTACACCTTC. Encoded protein: CASSQDGQGNPYGYTF.

The chain recombines TRBV24-1 with TRBJ2-1; 7 bases are shared with TRBD2. This CDR3 spans 16 amino acids. Germline V lookup: CDR1 KGHDR, CDR2 SFDVKD. With 3 bases clipped from V and 0 bases from J, the junction kept 4 bases outside the gene matches. CDR3 region: CATSDQRESSYNEQFF. DNA for the CDR3: TGTGCCACCAGTGATCAGCGGGAAAGCTCCTACAATGAGCAGTTCTTC.

This clone was observed at least ten times. The CDR3 DNA reads as TGTGCCAGTAGTCCCCCCACCGGGACAGGGGCCAACTATGGCTACACCTTC. Amino acid sequence: CASSPPTGTGANYGYTF. The rearrangement joins TRBV19 to TRBJ1-2; 10 nucleotides agree with TRBD1. CDR3 length: 17 residues. Looked up from germline, CDR1 is LNHDA and CDR2 is SQIVND (reference sequence). With V trimmed by 5 bases and J by 2 bases, 11 bases remained unmatched.

This chain connects TRBV4-3 to TRBJ2-1; 10 bases are a match to TRBD2. This CDR3 has 18 amino acids. V lost 1 base to trimming and J lost 10 bases; unmatched junction nucleotides: 16. Looked up from germline, CDR1 is LGHNA and CDR2 is YSLEER. The CDR3 DNA follows: TGCGCCAGCAGCCAAGTAAAGAGGCGGCTAGCGGGAGAACGGGAGCAGTTCTTC. Translating gives CASSQVKRRLAGEREQFF.

The chain couples TRBV6-5 to TRBJ1-2; no clear D gene. The ends were cut back, 7 bases at V and 2 bases at J, with 17 bases in the middle. Germline values: CDR1 MNHEY, CDR2 SVGAGI. The CDR3 length is 15 residues. DNA of the CDR3: TGTGCCAGCAAACTTCAGCGGGAACTAAACTATGGCTACACCTTC. Its protein product is CASKLQRELNYGYTF.

The V gene is TRBV2, the J gene TRBJ1-6; D unclear. The CDR3 spans 17 residues. CDR1 SNHLY and CDR2 FYNNEI come from the germline V gene. The V end lost 10 bases, the J end lost 0 bases, and 19 bases lay between the germline ends. The CDR3 reads CATFQDSRSSYNSPLHF. The CDR3 bases are TGTGCCACCTTTCAGGACTCAAGGAGCTCCTATAATTCACCCCTCCACTTT.

The rearrangement links TRBV10-3 to TRBJ1-2, with D possibly being TRBD1 (6 bases). Per the germline V gene, CDR1 is ENHRY and CDR2 is SYGVKD. V lost 4 bases, J lost 2 bases, and 11 bases lay in between. This CDR3 contains 14 residues. The DNA of the CDR3 is TGTGCCATCAGTGCGCTACAGGGAAACTATGGCTACACCTTC. Encoded protein: CAISALQGNYGYTF.

The rearrangement joins TRBV4-2 to TRBJ2-5; 7 bases map to TRBD1. This CDR3 is built from 17 residues. Germline trimming cut 1 base from V and 2 bases from J; bases unmatched to any gene: 10. Germline assignment: CDR1 LGHNA and CDR2 YNFKEQ. The CDR3 DNA sequence: TGTGCCAGCAGCCAAGGGAGGATAGGGGGCGGACAAGAGACCCAGTACTTC. Translation gives CASSQGRIGGGQETQYF.

The J gene is TRBJ1-2, the V gene TRBV19, with TRBD1 matching over 7 bases. The V segment lost 10 bases and the J segment 6 bases; nucleotides outside the gene matches: 8. The CDR3 has 12 residues. Germline V gene lookup returns CDR1 LNHDA and CDR2 SQIVND (reference sequence). CDR3 coding DNA: TGTGCCACCCACCACAGGGGTGATGGCTACACCTTC. Translation: CATHHRGDGYTF.

The chain uses TRBV9 and TRBJ1-2; D perhaps matches TRBD1 (6 bases). Germline CDR1 SGDLS, CDR2 YYNGEE. The ends were cut back, 4 bases at V and 4 bases at J, with 14 bases in the middle. The CDR3 is 14 residues long. CDR3 sequence (DNA): TGTGCCAGCAGCACCCGGGACACATTCTATGGCTACACCTTC. Translation: CASSTRDTFYGYTF.

This chain links TRBV30 with TRBJ2-1; 14 bases align to TRBD2. The CDR3 length is 14 residues. CDR1 GTSNPN and CDR2 SVGIG come from the germline V gene (reference sequence). J lost 7 bases, V lost 3 bases, and 2 bases had no gene match. This CDR3 is CAWRGTSGSNEQFF. For the CDR3, the DNA is TGTGCCTGGAGAGGGACTAGCGGGAGTAATGAGCAGTTCTTC.

This clone was counted once. The chain recombines TRBV19 with TRBJ2-7; the D gene is possibly TRBD2 (5 bases). V gave up 5 bases and J gave up 0 bases, with 11 bases separating them. The CDR3 sequence is 14 residues long. Germline values: CDR1 LNHDA, CDR2 SQIVND (reference sequence). CDR3 DNA: TGTGCCAGTAGTCAGCGGCGGGCCTCCTACGAGCAGTACTTC. This translates into CASSQRRASYEQYF.

Concerning this clone: The same CDR3 also results from other DNA sequences found in this sample. The chain uses TRBV19 and TRBJ2-7; perhaps TRBD1 as D (6 bases). V lost 2 bases to trimming and J lost 2 bases, with 7 bases between them. Germline CDR1 LNHDA, CDR2 SQIVND (reference sequence). CDR3 length equals 13 residues. The CDR3 DNA is TGTGCCAGTAGTATAAGGGGGACCTACGAGCAGTACTTC. Translated, it gives CASSIRGTYEQYF.

The count of this clone is one. The chain joins TRBV27 to TRBJ1-1, with D hard to call. The length of the CDR3 is 14 residues. Trimming removed 5 bases at V and 3 bases at J, with 13 bases between. CDR1 is MNHEY, CDR2 SMNVEV, per germline (reference sequence). The CDR3 nucleotides are TGTGCCAGCAGTCTGCGACAAGATTACACTGAAGCTTTCTTT. It is translated as CASSLRQDYTEAFF.

The CDR3 loop is CASSMSGSAETQYF. The CDR3 bases are TGTGCCAGCAGTATGAGCGGGAGTGCGGAGACCCAGTACTTC. The V and J genes are TRBV3-1 (or the pseudogene TRBV3-2) and TRBJ2-5; TRBD2 matches at 8 bases. The germline V gene encodes CDR1 LGHDT and CDR2 YNNKEL (reference sequence). V shed 6 bases, J shed 5 bases, and the junction held 8 bases outside the gene matches. This CDR3 has 14 residues.

The rearrangement uses TRBV24-1 and TRBJ2-7; TRBD2 might be the D (5 bases). Germline V gene lookup returns CDR1 KGHDR and CDR2 SFDVKD. The V end lost 9 bases, the J end lost 5 bases, and 13 bases lay between the germline ends. The CDR3 runs to 12 residues. The CDR3 loop reads CATRGYGNEQYF. DNA for the CDR3: TGTGCCACCCGGGGTTACGGGAACGAGCAGTACTTC.

The V gene is TRBV9, the J gene TRBJ2-1; 7 nucleotides match TRBD2. The ends lost 3 bases at V and 6 bases at J; junction bases unmatched: 6. Germline V gives CDR1 SGDLS, CDR2 YYNGEE. The CDR3 is made up of 14 amino acids. In DNA form, the CDR3 reads TGTGCCAGCAGCGCGAGCGGGGTCAGCAATGAGCAGTTCTTC. Its protein is CASSASGVSNEQFF. Variable domain in full (rest from reference TRBV9 and TRBJ2-1): DSGVTQTPKHLITATGQRVTLRCSPRSGDLSVYWYQQSLDQGLQFLIQYYNGEERAKGNILERFSAQQFPDLHSELNLSSLELGDSALYFCASSASGVSNEQFFGPGTRLTVL.

The chain joins TRBV2 to TRBJ1-5; 10 bases align to TRBD1. The CDR3 has 13 amino acids. The V gene end was trimmed by 6 bases and the J gene end by 5 bases; junction bases not matched to a gene: 1. The germline CDR1 and CDR2 sequences are SNHLY and FYNNEI. CDR3 sequence (DNA): TGTGCCAGCAGGGACAGGGGGTATCAGCCCCAGCATTTT. Translating it yields CASRDRGYQPQHF.

The genes are TRBV6-2 or TRBV6-3 and TRBJ2-3; D gene unclear. The V end was cut by 5 bases, the J end by 3 bases, with 18 bases between. CDR3 size: 16 residues. Per germline, CDR1 MNHEY and CDR2 SVGEGT. The CDR3 DNA sequence: TGTGCCAGCAGTGCCCGAGGTCCGTCAAAAACAGATACGCAGTATTTT. Its protein is CASSARGPSKTDTQYF.

This chain uses TRBV10-3 with TRBJ2-1; perhaps TRBD1 as D (6 bases). There are 16 residues in the CDR3. V shed 3 bases and J shed 5 bases, with 17 bases lying between them. Germline CDR1 is ENHRY and CDR2 is SYGVKD. The DNA for the CDR3 is TGTGCCATCAGTGATCCCCGGACAGCCGACCACAATGAGCAGTTCTTC. This gives the protein CAISDPRTADHNEQFF.

The V call is TRBV14, the J call TRBJ1-1, with D tentatively TRBD1 (5 bases). The CDR3 loop spans 15 amino acids. The germline CDR1 and CDR2 sequences are SGHDN and FVKESK. V was shortened by 2 bases and J by 3 bases, with 13 bases between the two germline ends. The CDR3 region is CASSQQGFVDTEAFF. As DNA, the CDR3 is TGTGCCAGCAGCCAACAGGGTTTCGTTGACACTGAAGCTTTCTTT.

The CDR3 protein is CASSQATGGVRVTEAFF. The DNA of the CDR3 is TGCGCCAGCAGCCAAGCTACAGGGGGCGTCCGGGTCACTGAAGCTTTCTTT. The chain recombines TRBV4-1 with TRBJ1-1, with 9 nucleotides matching TRBD1. This CDR3 has 17 residues. CDR1 MGHRA and CDR2 YSYEKL come from the germline V gene. Trimming cost V 1 base and J 4 bases; bases outside gene matches: 10.

The CDR3 DNA sequence: TGTGCCAGCAGTTTAACAGTTTTGGGCGCCGGGGAGCTGTTTTTT. This sequence encodes CASSLTVLGAGELFF. The J gene is TRBJ2-2, the V gene TRBV6-6; no definite D call. The CDR3 consists of 15 residues. Trimming cost V 4 bases and J 6 bases, with 15 bases left between them. CDR1 is MNHNY and CDR2 is SVGAGI in the germline V gene (reference sequence).